This T cell receptor (beta chain) stems from a study of blood T cell repertoires in COVID-19. Turning to the study itself: The study drew acute and convalescent COVID-19 samples from the United States, Italy and Spain. In each case, the material was cDNA or gDNA derived from T cells, B-cell-depleted T cells, or PBMCs.

This clone was seen just once. The CDR3 totals 17 residues. Per the study methods: The assay estimated nucleated cells by amplifying reference gene primers. TCRdb's copy holds only in-frame clones and misses some; the assay was immunoSEQ multiplex PCR. That table supplies the V and J calls and clone size; D and trimming were determined from the DNA. Of 90,000 to 140,000 clones in the sample, approximately 82% were seen once. V is TRBV21-1 and J is TRBJ2-7; TRBD2 reflects the table's D call only, with no check against the DNA. TRBV21-1 is a known pseudogene. The sequence was obtained from a woman over 75 with acute or convalescent COVID-19. Sequencing was done on a sample of peripheral blood. The CDR3 DNA follows: TGTGCCAGCAGCACCCTGGGGTGGGACTCACCCTCCTACGAGCAGTACGTC. Its translation is CASSTLGWDSPSYEQYV.